This is a list of T cell receptor beta chains from one sample in a study of Graves' ophthalmopathy and Graves' hyperthyroidism. TCRdb re-called the multiplex PCR reads with MiXCR, one entry per CDR3 protein. The data hold 350,000 or so distinct CDR3 sequences, with 17% observed a single time. The sample comprised peripheral blood. These receptor sequences come from an adult man with Graves' ophthalmopathy. CDR3s include the opening cysteine and the closing phenylalanine or tryptophan. The D gene is left open where the match is weak. Not all rows give a size; the values are once, few, many and, for expanded clones, a class.

clone size	D gene	V gene	J gene	CDR3 protein	CDR3 DNA
many	.	TRBV9	TRBJ1-1	CASSQSSVGIF	TGTGCCAGCAGCCAATCCTCCGTAGGGATCTTT
.	.	TRBV7-3	TRBJ2-5	CASSLRDRASQETQYF	TGTGCCAGCAGCTTACGTGACAGAGCCTCCCAAGAGACCCAGTACTTC
many	.	TRBV29-1	TRBJ1-1	CSVKSGTGRGNTEAFF	TGCAGCGTTAAATCAGGGACGGGAAGGGGGAACACTGAAGCTTTCTTT
many	TRBD1	TRBV12-3/TRBV12-4	TRBJ1-2	CASSDTPGQGRGYTF	TGTGCCAGCAGTGATACTCCGGGACAGGGACGGGGCTACACCTTC
many	.	TRBV6-5	TRBJ2-6	CASSRGAAGANVLTF	TGTGCCAGCAGTAGAGGGGCGGCTGGGGCCAACGTCCTGACTTTC
many	TRBD2	TRBV3-1	TRBJ2-7	CASGLIAGGPLYEQYF	TGTGCCAGCGGACTGATAGCGGGAGGCCCTCTCTACGAGCAGTACTTC
many	TRBD1	TRBV20-1	TRBJ2-7	CSARAGGYEQYF	TGCAGTGCTAGAGCAGGGGGATACGAGCAGTACTTC
many	.	TRBV28	TRBJ1-6	CASSLQEYNSPLHF	TGTGCCAGCAGTTTACAGGAATATAATTCACCCCTCCACTTT
many	.	TRBV12-3/TRBV12-4	TRBJ1-5	CASRQRDQPQHF	TGTGCCAGCAGACAGAGAGATCAGCCCCAGCATTTT
many	.	TRBV6-2/TRBV6-3	TRBJ1-2	CASSSPGIGSGYTF	TGTGCCAGCAGTTCACCGGGCATTGGATCTGGCTACACCTTC
.	TRBD1	TRBV7-6	TRBJ1-3	CASSLRTGADTIYF	TGTGCCAGCAGCTTAAGGACAGGGGCAGACACCATATATTTT
many	.	TRBV5-1	TRBJ1-1	CASSDEFEAFF	TGCGCCAGCAGCGACGAATTTGAAGCTTTCTTT
many	TRBD2	TRBV6-5	TRBJ2-2	CASSYSGGRFPGELFF	TGTGCCAGCAGTTACTCCGGCGGGAGATTCCCCGGGGAGCTGTTTTTT
many	.	TRBV7-2	TRBJ1-1	CASSPFIRVQTEAFF	TGTGCCAGCAGCCCCTTTATCCGGGTTCAGACTGAAGCTTTCTTT
many	.	TRBV12-3/TRBV12-4	TRBJ1-2	CASSLPGPLGYGYTF	TGTGCCAGCAGTTTACCAGGACCTTTGGGCTATGGCTACACCTTC
many	TRBD2	TRBV7-2	TRBJ2-4	CASSLLAGLAKNIQYF	TGTGCCAGCAGCTTGCTAGCGGGTCTAGCCAAAAACATTCAGTACTTC
many	TRBD1	TRBV12-3/TRBV12-4	TRBJ1-5	CASRLRDRGGQPQHF	TGTGCCAGCCGACTCCGGGACAGGGGAGGACAGCCCCAGCATTTT
.	TRBD2	TRBV11-2	TRBJ2-7	CASSPPPAGKYEQYF	TGTGCCAGCAGCCCCCCCCCAGCGGGGAAGTACGAGCAGTACTTC
many	.	TRBV7-8	TRBJ1-1	CASRRGLGNTEAFF	TGTGCCAGCAGGCGCGGACTGGGGAACACTGAAGCTTTCTTT
many	.	TRBV12-3/TRBV12-4	TRBJ1-5	CASSSRGNQPQHF	TGTGCCAGCAGTTCCCGGGGAAATCAGCCCCAGCATTTT
many	TRBD2	TRBV11-2	TRBJ2-5	CASSPRTSAAQETQYF	TGTGCCAGCAGCCCTAGGACTAGCGCCGCCCAAGAGACCCAGTACTTC
many	.	TRBV7-7	TRBJ1-3	CASSPSGAQGTIYF	TGTGCTAGCAGCCCGTCCGGGGCCCAGGGCACCATATATTTT
many	TRBD1	TRBV7-8	TRBJ2-5	CASRPRTGEETQYF	TGTGCCAGCAGACCGAGGACAGGGGAAGAGACCCAGTACTTC
many	TRBD1	TRBV11-2	TRBJ2-5	CASSLYGTDQETQYF	TGTGCCAGCAGCTTATATGGGACAGACCAAGAGACCCAGTACTTC
many	TRBD1	TRBV25-1	TRBJ1-1	CASSESRVTGIRKNTEAFF	TGTGCCAGCAGTGAATCCAGAGTGACAGGGATAAGGAAAAACACTGAAGCTTTCTTT
many	TRBD2	TRBV4-2	TRBJ2-2	CASSPGTSGDTGELFF	TGTGCCAGCAGCCCCGGGACTAGCGGAGACACCGGGGAGCTGTTTTTT
.	.	TRBV27	TRBJ2-5	CASSPRLDGTQYF	TGTGCCAGCAGTCCCCGACTAGACGGGACCCAGTACTTC
.	TRBD2	TRBV30	TRBJ2-2	CAWRIAGGPGELFF	TGTGCCTGGAGAATAGCGGGAGGGCCCGGGGAGCTGTTTTTT
many	TRBD1	TRBV20-1	TRBJ2-7	CSAYRGQYEQYF	TGCAGTGCTTACAGGGGGCAGTACGAGCAGTACTTC
many	.	TRBV14	TRBJ2-7	CASSQAVSYEQYF	TGTGCCAGCAGCCAAGCGGTATCCTACGAGCAGTACTTC
few	TRBD2	TRBV11-2	TRBJ2-5	CASSLEGRMTSGSPQYF	TGTGCCAGCAGCTTAGAGGGGCGTATGACTAGCGGGAGCCCCCAGTACTTC
many	TRBD2	TRBV4-1	TRBJ2-5	CASSLSGGATETQYF	TGCGCCAGCAGCCTCTCCGGGGGGGCAACGGAGACCCAGTACTTC
many	TRBD1	TRBV29-1	TRBJ1-5	CSVGQGNQPQHF	TGCAGCGTTGGACAGGGTAATCAGCCCCAGCATTTT
many	TRBD1	TRBV28	TRBJ1-2	CASSLIAGGSYGYTF	TGTGCCAGCAGTTTAATTGCAGGGGGCTCGTATGGCTACACCTTC
many	.	TRBV5-1	TRBJ1-6	CASSLEGRGDSPLHF	TGCGCCAGCAGCTTGGAAGGGAGGGGAGATTCACCCCTCCACTTT
many	.	TRBV12-3/TRBV12-4	TRBJ1-1	CASRQANTEAFF	TGTGCCAGCCGACAGGCGAACACTGAAGCTTTCTTT
few	TRBD2	TRBV6-1	TRBJ2-7	CASSTRTNGRYEQYF	TGTGCCAGCAGTACCAGGACTAACGGGAGGTACGAGCAGTACTTC
.	.	TRBV19	TRBJ1-5	CASSTNLGVGQPQHF	TGTGCCAGTAGCACGAACTTGGGGGTGGGTCAGCCCCAGCATTTT
many	TRBD1	TRBV19	TRBJ2-3	CASRKGQGPDTQYF	TGTGCCAGTAGAAAAGGACAGGGCCCAGATACGCAGTATTTT
many	.	TRBV6-2/TRBV6-3	TRBJ2-5	CASRINVGETQYF	TGTGCCAGCAGGATAAACGTTGGAGAGACCCAGTACTTC
many	.	TRBV15	TRBJ1-1	CATSRGGHSTEAFF	TGTGCCACCAGCAGAGGTGGTCATTCCACTGAAGCTTTCTTT
many	TRBD1	TRBV27	TRBJ1-4	CASSLLGTGVEKLFF	TGTGCCAGCAGTTTATTGGGGACAGGGGTTGAAAAACTGTTTTTT
many	TRBD2	TRBV6-5	TRBJ2-7	CASSLAGELYEQYF	TGTGCCAGCAGTTTAGCGGGAGAACTCTACGAGCAGTACTTC
.	.	TRBV7-6	TRBJ1-2	CASSLKGEVGYTSF	TGTGCCAGCAGCTTAAAGGGGGAAGTTGGCTACACCTCCTTC
once	.	TRBV2	TRBJ2-2	CASPRRDSGELFF	TGTGCCAGCCCTCGGCGGGATTCGGGGGAGCTGTTTTTT
.	.	TRBV12-3/TRBV12-4	TRBJ1-1	CASSPPEGRYTEAFF	TGTGCCAGCAGCCCCCCCGAGGGGAGGTACACTGAAGCTTTCTTT
many	.	TRBV27	TRBJ1-5	CASSELALQPQHF	TGTGCCAGCTCCGAACTAGCTCTGCAGCCCCAGCATTTT
.	.	TRBV6-5	TRBJ2-1	CASSYLALRNNEQFF	TGTGCCAGCAGTTATTTGGCTCTTAGAAACAATGAGCAGTTCTTC
many	TRBD1	TRBV6-5	TRBJ2-2	CASRTGDANTGELFF	TGTGCCAGCAGGACAGGGGACGCGAACACCGGGGAGCTGTTTTTT
many	.	TRBV7-2	TRBJ2-6	CASSLVLGAGANVLTF	TGTGCCAGCAGCTTAGTGCTGGGGGCTGGGGCCAACGTCCTGACTTTC
many	.	TRBV29-1	TRBJ2-6	CGNTVSASGANVLTF	TGCGGTAACACTGTTTCGGCTTCTGGGGCCAACGTCCTGACTTTC
many	.	TRBV20-1	TRBJ1-5	CSARDPRRVRGGDQPQHF	TGCAGTGCTAGAGACCCCCGGAGGGTCCGGGGGGGGGATCAGCCCCAGCATTTT
once	TRBD1	TRBV6-2/TRBV6-3	TRBJ1-2	CASSYTPGTGRGLASGYTF	TGTGCCAGCAGTTACACGCCCGGGACAGGGAGAGGATTGGCGTCTGGCTACACCTTC